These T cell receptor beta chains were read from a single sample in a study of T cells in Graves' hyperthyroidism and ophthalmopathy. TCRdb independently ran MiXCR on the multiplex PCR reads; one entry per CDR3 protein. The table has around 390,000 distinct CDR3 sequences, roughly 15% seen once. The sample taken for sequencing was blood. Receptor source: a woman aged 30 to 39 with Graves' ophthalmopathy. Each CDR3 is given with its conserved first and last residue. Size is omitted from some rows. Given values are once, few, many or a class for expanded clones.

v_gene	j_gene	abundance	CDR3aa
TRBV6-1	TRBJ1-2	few	CATQTPGVGGYTF
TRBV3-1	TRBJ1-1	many	CASSQGGEAFF
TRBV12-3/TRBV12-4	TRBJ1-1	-	CASSEGWDTEAFF
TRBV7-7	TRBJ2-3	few	CASSRSGGSGDTQYF
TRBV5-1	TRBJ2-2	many	CASSSRGRDTGELFF
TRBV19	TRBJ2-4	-	CASSIRNERQTIAKNIQYF
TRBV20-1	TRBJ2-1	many	CSMTGKYNEQFF
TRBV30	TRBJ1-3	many	CAWSVDRSSGNTIYF
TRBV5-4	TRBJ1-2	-	CASSLRGLGGRDGYTF
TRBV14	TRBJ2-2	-	CASSPLYENGGELFF
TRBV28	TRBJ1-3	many	CASSLGRSGNTIYF
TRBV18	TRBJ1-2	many	CASSPISGTGALQANYGYTF
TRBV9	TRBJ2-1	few	CASSVELAGGPQFF
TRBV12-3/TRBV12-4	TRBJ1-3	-	CASSSRDSSGNTIYF
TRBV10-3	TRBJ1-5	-	CAIRKGDNQPQHF
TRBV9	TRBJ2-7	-	CASSETGRGEQYF
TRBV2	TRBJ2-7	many	CASRTSGASYEQYF
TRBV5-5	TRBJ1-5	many	CASSLIVNQPQHF
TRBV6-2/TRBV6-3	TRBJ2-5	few	CASSYSGGWGETQYF
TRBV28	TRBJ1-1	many	CASVGGLGTEAFF
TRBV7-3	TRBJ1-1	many	CASSLTRLDRTEAFF
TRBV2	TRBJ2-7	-	CASSPFSGGPYEQYF
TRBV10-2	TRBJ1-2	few	CASSEGQGGYGYTF
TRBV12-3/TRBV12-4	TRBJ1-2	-	CASSLAGQGARGYTF
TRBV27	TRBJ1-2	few	CASRLTHTGGYTF
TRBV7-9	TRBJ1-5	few	CASSLAHNNQPQHF
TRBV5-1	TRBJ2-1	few	CASSLDPLAAPYNEQFF
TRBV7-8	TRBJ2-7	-	CASSPRLADEQYF
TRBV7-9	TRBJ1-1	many	CASSTGDSWSGTEAFF
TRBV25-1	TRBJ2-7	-	CASKRGAGVISYEQYF
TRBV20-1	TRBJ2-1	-	CSAGGLARYNEQFF
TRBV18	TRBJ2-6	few	CASSLFTRSGANVLTF
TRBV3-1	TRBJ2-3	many	CASSQVQGTDTQYF
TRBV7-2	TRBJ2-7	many	CASSLLQGGQEQYF
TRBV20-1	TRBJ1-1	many	CSARGGGGAGGTEAFF
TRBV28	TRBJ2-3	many	CASSLGWGRRDTQYF
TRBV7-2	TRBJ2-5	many	CASSITGGGAFVRTQYF
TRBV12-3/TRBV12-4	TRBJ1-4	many	CASRRTTLGEKLFF
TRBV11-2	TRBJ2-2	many	CASSSPSGHNTGELFF
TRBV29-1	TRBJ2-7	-	CSVTGAGNYEQYF
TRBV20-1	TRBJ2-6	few	CSARTRISGANVLTF
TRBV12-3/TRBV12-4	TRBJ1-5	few	CASSPERGSNQPQHF